This entry lists 21 T cell receptor beta chains sequenced from one sample in a study of blood T cell repertoires in COVID-19. Assay: immunoSEQ multiplex PCR; the TCRdb copy retains only in-frame clones and omits some. The sample records about 260,000 clones, around nine tenths being singletons. The material sequenced was peripheral blood. Every receptor here comes from a woman aged 60 to 75 with COVID-19, enrolled during active disease.

The rearrangement links TRBV14 to TRBJ1-1, with TRBD1 matching over 12 bases. With V trimmed by 4 bases and J by 3 bases, 6 bases remained unmatched. The length of the CDR3 is 16 residues. Germline CDR1 SGHDN, CDR2 FVKESK. CDR3 region: CASSPGTGGADTEAFF. The CDR3 coding sequence is TGTGCCAGCAGCCCCGGGACAGGGGGCGCGGACACTGAAGCTTTCTTT. Full variable domain (missing parts from reference TRBV14 and TRBJ1-1): EAGVTQFPSHSVIEKGQTVTLRCDPISGHDNLYWYRRVMGKEIKFLLHFVKESKQDESGMPNNRFLAERTGGTYSTLKVQPAELEDSGVYFCASSPGTGGADTEAFFGQGTRLTVV.

The CDR3 sequence is CASSIGAQGTTEAFF. CDR3 DNA: TGTGCCAGTAGTATAGGGGCACAGGGCACCACTGAAGCTTTCTTT. This chain connects TRBV19 to TRBJ1-1, with TRBD1 as a possible D gene (6 bases). The CDR3 totals 15 residues. V was shortened by 1 base and J by 4 bases, with 13 bases between the two germline ends. Germline CDR1 and CDR2: LNHDA and SQIVND (reference sequence).

This chain joins TRBV4-1 and TRBJ2-1; 11 positions match TRBD2. This CDR3 is 16 amino acids long. Trimming at V came to 4 bases and at J to 4 bases, leaving 6 bases not matched to a gene. CDR1 MGHRA and CDR2 YSYEKL come from the germline V gene. DNA for the CDR3: TGCGCCAGCAGCCGGGCTGGGACTAGCGGATACAATGAGCAGTTCTTC. The encoded protein is CASSRAGTSGYNEQFF.

This chain uses TRBV20-1 with TRBJ1-5, with D unclear. V gave up 3 bases and J gave up 0 bases, with 12 bases separating them. Germline V gene sequence: CDR1 DFQATT, CDR2 SNEGSKA (reference sequence). The CDR3 runs to 15 residues. The CDR3 bases are TGCAGTGCTAGTAGTCAGATATATAGCAATCAGCCCCAGCATTTT. Amino acid sequence: CSASSQIYSNQPQHF.

This sequence joins TRBV20-1 and TRBJ2-1; 16 bases align to TRBD2. V was pared by 3 bases and J by 12 bases, with 8 bases of the junction left unmatched. Germline V CDR1 and CDR2: DFQATT, SNEGSKA (reference sequence). The CDR3 length is 15 residues. The CDR3 region is CSASRGLAGGFGQFF. CDR3 bases: TGCAGTGCTAGTAGGGGACTAGCGGGAGGGTTTGGGCAGTTCTTC.

The rearrangement joins TRBV2 to TRBJ1-1, with TRBD1 matching 9 bases. CDR3 size: 19 residues. CDR1 and CDR2 (germline): SNHLY, FYNNEI. Germline trimming cut 5 bases from V and 4 bases from J; bases unmatched to any gene: 20. The CDR3 region is CASSPRTSRQGVQGTEAFF. The CDR3 DNA reads as TGTGCCAGCAGTCCACGTACGTCTAGACAGGGGGTTCAGGGCACTGAAGCTTTCTTT.

This clone was counted at least ten times. V and J are TRBV9 and TRBJ2-1, with TRBD2 identical over 11 bases. The J segment lost 0 bases and the V segment lost 3 bases, leaving 5 bases of the junction unmatched. Germline CDR1 reads SGDLS; CDR2 reads YYNGEE. This CDR3 contains 17 residues. CDR3 in DNA: TGTGCCAGCAGCGGCCTTAGCGGGAGGGGCTCCTACAATGAGCAGTTCTTC. As protein: CASSGLSGRGSYNEQFF.

This sequence joins TRBV28 and TRBJ1-2; D is undetermined. Germline CDR1 reads MDHEN; CDR2 reads SYDVKM. Trimming removed 3 bases from V and 3 bases from J, with 11 bases in between. The CDR3 consists of 14 residues. CDR3 nucleotides: TGTGCCAGCAGTTTGACGGGGTCCTACTATGGCTACACCTTC. It codes for CASSLTGSYYGYTF.

The gene calls are TRBV5-1 and TRBJ2-3; 10 bases fit TRBD2. The CDR3 sequence is 15 residues long. Germline V gene lookup returns CDR1 SGHRS and CDR2 YFSETQ. With V trimmed by 4 bases and J by 6 bases, 8 bases remained unmatched. The CDR3 here is CASSLAGVAGDTQYF. The CDR3 DNA sequence: TGCGCCAGCAGCCTAGCGGGAGTGGCTGGGGATACGCAGTATTTT.

The chain is built from TRBV9 and TRBJ1-1; D is unclear. Germline V gene lookup returns CDR1 SGDLS and CDR2 YYNGEE. CDR3 length: 16 residues. V was clipped by 0 bases and J by 4 bases, with 16 bases between them. The CDR3 DNA is TGTGCCAGCAGCGTAGTTACACCTGGAGCCGGCACTGAAGCTTTCTTT. Amino acids: CASSVVTPGAGTEAFF.

The chain has TRBV6-5 and TRBJ1-2; D may be TRBD1 (5 bases). Germline V gives CDR1 MNHEY, CDR2 SVGAGI. The CDR3 length is 14 residues. The V gene lost 7 bases and the J gene lost 8 bases, with 20 bases spanning the gap. CDR3 sequence (DNA): TGTGCCAGCACCCTCCAGGGAAATGAGGTCGGCTACACCTTC. Translation: CASTLQGNEVGYTF.

This clone appeared a single time. The chain employs TRBV19 and TRBJ1-2; possible D gene TRBD1, 5 bases. Germline CDR1 and CDR2: LNHDA and SQIVND (reference sequence). CDR3 size: 11 residues. With 5 bases removed from V and 8 bases from J, the gap between germline ends came to 9 bases. This chain's CDR3 is CASSHGAGYTF. The DNA of the CDR3 is TGTGCCAGTAGTCATGGGGCGGGCTACACCTTC.

The rearrangement links TRBV19 to TRBJ2-6; D gene uncertain. The CDR3 is 16 residues long. Per the germline V gene, CDR1 is LNHDA and CDR2 is SQIVND (reference sequence). V was clipped by 3 bases and J by 0 bases, with 9 bases between them. The chain's CDR3 is CASSMALGSGANVLTF. In nucleotides, the CDR3 is TGTGCCAGTAGTATGGCCCTAGGCTCTGGGGCCAACGTCCTGACTTTC.

The chain combines TRBV19 with TRBJ1-1, with D uncertain. Trimming removed 7 bases at V and 0 bases at J, with 6 bases between. Looked up from germline, CDR1 is LNHDA and CDR2 is SQIVND (reference sequence). The CDR3 extends over 12 amino acids. The CDR3 reads CASTAMNTEAFF. CDR3 coding DNA: TGTGCCAGTACCGCGATGAACACTGAAGCTTTCTTT.

The J gene is TRBJ1-1, the V gene TRBV18; the D gene is possibly TRBD1 (5 bases). Trimming removed 3 bases from V and 4 bases from J, with 21 bases in between. Germline V lookup: CDR1 KGHSH, CDR2 LQKENI. CDR3 length equals 17 residues. CDR3: CASSPSGGSGVPTEAFF. In nucleotides, the CDR3 is TGTGCCAGCTCACCCTCCGGGGGTTCGGGGGTTCCCACTGAAGCTTTCTTT.

This clone appeared a single time. CDR3 protein: CASSPLRDRGYGYTF. The CDR3 DNA sequence: TGTGCCAGCAGCCCCCTCCGGGACAGGGGATATGGCTACACCTTC. The chain links TRBV5-6 to TRBJ1-2; 10 bases map to TRBD1. Per the germline V gene, CDR1 is SGHDT and CDR2 is YYEEEE. With V trimmed by 4 bases and J by 5 bases, 8 bases remained unmatched. The CDR3 length is 15 residues.

The rearrangement links TRBV11-3 to TRBJ2-1; D unresolved. The V end was cut by 0 bases, the J end by 0 bases, with 3 bases between. CDR3 length: 14 amino acids. Germline CDR1 reads SGHNT; CDR2 reads YENEEA. The CDR3: CASSLDYSYNEQFF. The CDR3 DNA is TGTGCCAGCAGCTTAGACTACTCCTACAATGAGCAGTTCTTC. Full variable domain (outside the CDR3, taken from reference TRBV11-3 and TRBJ2-1): EAGVVQSPRYKIIEKKQPVAFWCNPISGHNTLYWYLQNLGQGPELLIRYENEEAVDDSQLPKDRFSAERLKGVDSTLKIQPAELGDSAVYLCASSLDYSYNEQFFGPGTRLTVL.

This clone appeared a few times. DNA of the CDR3: TGTGCCAGCAGCCTAGGGACCGGGACTAGCGTCAGAGAGACCCAGTACTTC. Translating gives CASSLGTGTSVRETQYF. The chain links TRBV3-1 (or the pseudogene TRBV3-2) to TRBJ2-5; 10 bases fit TRBD2. V lost 4 bases to trimming and J lost 4 bases; unmatched junction nucleotides: 12. The CDR3 is 17 residues long. The germline gives CDR1 LGHDT, CDR2 YNNKEL (reference sequence).

The V gene is TRBV7-8, the J gene TRBJ2-7; TRBD2 aligns across 12 bases. After removal of 1 base from V and 2 bases from J, the junction contained 6 bases not matched to a gene. The CDR3 is 17 residues long. Germline V gene sequence: CDR1 SGHVS, CDR2 FQNEAQ. Here the CDR3 reads CASSLGGLAGGAYEQYF. CDR3 coding DNA: TGTGCCAGCAGCTTAGGGGGTCTAGCGGGAGGGGCCTACGAGCAGTACTTC.

This rearrangement joins TRBV18 to TRBJ2-4; 9 positions match TRBD1. From germline, CDR1 is KGHSH and CDR2 LQKENI. The CDR3 has 16 residues. V lost 4 bases to trimming and J lost 6 bases; unmatched junction nucleotides: 10. The CDR3 here is CASSQQTGGYGNIQYF. CDR3 bases: TGTGCCAGCTCACAACAGACAGGGGGATATGGAAACATTCAGTACTTC.

The chain joins TRBV10-3 to TRBJ2-3; D uncertain. V was pared by 0 bases and J by 2 bases, with 9 bases between. The V gene's germline CDR1 is ENHRY and CDR2 SYGVKD. This CDR3 comprises 15 residues. In DNA, the CDR3 is TGTGCCATCAGTGAGTCCCGGAGATTCACAGATACGCAGTATTTT. It specifies CAISESRRFTDTQYF.